Each of the 8 T cell receptor beta chains below was sequenced from the same sample in a study of T cells in Graves' hyperthyroidism and ophthalmopathy. From RNA transcripts, TCR beta CDR3 regions were amplified. First-round RT-PCR of the TCR CDR3 relied on the HTBI primer set. TCRdb reprocessed the multiplex PCR reads with MiXCR, giving one entry per CDR3 protein. The profile covers 370,000 or so distinct CDR3 sequences, with approximately 25% appearing a single time and more than 60% taken by the ten largest. Sequences were obtained from blood. The receptors were gathered from a man in his fifties with Graves' hyperthyroidism.

CDR3 protein: CASIRDHSVYGYTF. The DNA for the CDR3 is TGTGCCAGCATTCGTGATCACAGTGTCTATGGCTACACCTTC. This rearrangement joins TRBV6-1 to TRBJ1-2; no firm D call. CDR3 length: 14 amino acids. Trimming pared 7 bases from V and 4 bases from J, leaving 16 bases between. Germline lookup yields CDR1 MNHNS and CDR2 SASEGT.

This clonotype was counted many times. This sequence joins TRBV6-6 and TRBJ1-1; a possible D gene is TRBD1 (6 bases). Trimming stripped 2 bases from V and 4 bases from J, with 11 bases between. Germline V lookup: CDR1 MNHNY, CDR2 SVGAGI (reference sequence). The CDR3 is made up of 14 amino acids. The CDR3 coding sequence is TGTGCCAGCAGTTACACAGGGCAAGGCACTGAAGCTTTCTTT. Its protein is CASSYTGQGTEAFF.

This clonotype was seen at least ten times. The chain combines TRBV7-2 with TRBJ2-7, with 9 nucleotides matching TRBD1. This CDR3 is 13 amino acids long. Germline V CDR1 and CDR2: SGHTA, FQGNSA. After removal of 8 bases from V and 1 base from J, the junction contained 3 bases not matched to a gene. Here the CDR3 DNA reads TGTGCCAGCGGGACAGGGTATTCCTACGAGCAGTACTTC. This encodes CASGTGYSYEQYF. Full variable domain (outside the CDR3, taken from reference TRBV7-2 and TRBJ2-7): GAGVSQSPSNKVTEKGKDVELRCDPISGHTALYWYRQSLGQGLEFLIYFQGNSAPDKSGLPSDRFSAERTGGSVSTLTIQRTQQEDSAVYLCASGTGYSYEQYFGPGTRLTVT.

In this sample, this clonotype turned up many times. V and J are TRBV6-1 and TRBJ2-7; 12 positions match TRBD2. CDR3 length: 16 residues. Per the germline V gene, CDR1 is MNHNS and CDR2 is SASEGT. V was clipped by 4 bases and J by 0 bases; unmatched bases: 4. The CDR3 sequence: CASSGLTSGSSYEQYF. The CDR3 DNA follows: TGTGCCAGCAGTGGCCTGACTAGCGGGAGCTCCTACGAGCAGTACTTC.

The chain joins TRBV11-2 to TRBJ2-1; either TRBD1 or TRBD2 may fit D (5 bases each). Germline CDR1 is SGHAT and CDR2 is FQNNGV. Trimming stripped 4 bases from V and 5 bases from J, with 15 bases between. The CDR3 covers 15 residues. The CDR3 nucleotides read TGTGCCAGCAGCTCCCCCGGGACGCTAAACAATGAGCAGTTCTTC. Its protein product is CASSSPGTLNNEQFF. The variable domain in full, with the rest retrieved from reference TRBV11-2 and TRBJ2-1, is EAGVAQSPRYKIIEKRQSVAFWCNPISGHATLYWYQQILGQGPKLLIQFQNNGVVDDSQLPKDRFSAERLKGVDSTLKIQPAKLEDSAVYLCASSSPGTLNNEQFFGPGTRLTVL.

This clonotype was seen a few times. The rearrangement uses TRBV12-3 or TRBV12-4 and TRBJ2-1, with TRBD2 matching 9 bases. The CDR3 is 15 residues long. V lost 7 bases to trimming and J lost 0 bases; unmatched junction nucleotides: 4. The CDR3 is CASTSGATSYNEQFF. The DNA of the CDR3 is TGTGCCAGCACTAGCGGGGCGACCTCCTACAATGAGCAGTTCTTC.

The V call is TRBV13, the J call TRBJ1-6; TRBD1 aligns across 7 bases. The V gene end was trimmed by 2 bases and the J gene end by 7 bases; junction bases not matched to a gene: 11. From germline, CDR1 is PRHDT and CDR2 FYEKMQ (reference sequence). There are 17 residues in the CDR3. CDR3 loop: CASSLRPPPGQNSPLHF. In nucleotides, the CDR3 is TGTGCCAGCAGCTTAAGGCCCCCACCGGGACAGAATTCACCCCTCCACTTT.

This chain joins TRBV6-5 and TRBJ2-1; a weak D match, TRBD2 (6 bases). V dropped 1 base and J dropped 4 bases, with 8 bases sitting between them. This CDR3 has 14 residues. Germline V lookup: CDR1 MNHEY, CDR2 SVGAGI. The CDR3 DNA reads as TGTGCCAGCAGTTACTGGGGGGAGTACAATGAGCAGTTCTTC. Protein product: CASSYWGEYNEQFF.